Listed here are 17 T cell receptor beta chains from one sample, sequenced in a study of T cells after yellow fever vaccination. TCRdb reprocessed the 5' RACE reads with MiXCR, giving one entry per CDR3 protein. The sample lists under 300,000 distinct CDR3 sequences; about 7.1% were seen once. This material consisted of CD4+ T cells sorted from PBMCs, taken 15 days after the yellow fever booster vaccination. The receptors come from a man aged 30 to 39 who received the YFV17D yellow fever vaccine.

CDR3 nucleotide sequence: TGTGCCAGCAGCCAAGGTCCAGCGGGAGGGGAGGAGCAGTACTTC. Translation: CASSQGPAGGEEQYF. The chain carries TRBV3-1 and TRBJ2-7; 10 bases agree with TRBD2. CDR3 length: 15 amino acids. V shed 1 base and J 7 bases; nucleotides not matched to a gene: 7. Germline V gives CDR1 LGHDT, CDR2 YNNKEL (reference sequence).

In this sample, this clonotype turned up many times. The chain has TRBV12-3 or TRBV12-4 and TRBJ2-3; a weak D match, TRBD2 (5 bases). CDR3 length: 14 amino acids. V gave up 7 bases and J gave up 3 bases, with 14 bases separating them. DNA for the CDR3: TGTGCCAGCATAAGACGGGGATTTACAGATACGCAGTATTTT. Protein sequence: CASIRRGFTDTQYF.

The chain carries TRBV6-4 and TRBJ2-3; 7 nucleotides line up with TRBD1. Germline V gives CDR1 MRHNA, CDR2 SNTAGT. J was trimmed by 3 bases and V by 4 bases; bases with no gene match: 4. This CDR3 region has 14 residues. The CDR3 DNA sequence: TGTGCCAGCAGTGGTTCAGGGGGAACAGATACGCAGTATTTT. Amino acids: CASSGSGGTDTQYF.

V usage is TRBV10-3 and J usage is TRBJ1-5; unclear D gene. The CDR3 covers 13 residues. The germline gives CDR1 ENHRY, CDR2 SYGVKD. The V and J ends lost 4 bases and 7 bases respectively, with 11 bases between them. CDR3 region: CAISVDNKQPQHF. The CDR3 nucleotides are TGTGCCATCAGTGTCGACAATAAGCAGCCCCAGCATTTT.

This chain uses TRBV27 with TRBJ2-2, with D unclear. Germline V gene lookup returns CDR1 MNHEY and CDR2 SMNVEV (reference sequence). CDR3 length: 15 residues. The germline V and J ends were trimmed by 3 bases and 0 bases, with 8 bases remaining between them. The CDR3 DNA is TGTGCCAGCAGTTTTTTTATTACGAACACCGGGGAGCTGTTTTTT. This encodes CASSFFITNTGELFF.

This clonotype was detected a few times. The chain is built from TRBV5-1 and TRBJ2-5; D is uncertain. Trimming cost V 3 bases and J 3 bases, with 15 bases left between them. Germline-derived CDR1 and CDR2 are SGHRS and YFSETQ. This CDR3 spans 15 amino acids. CDR3 in DNA: TGCGCCAGCAGCTGGACGGGCCGCCGGGAAGAGACCCAGTACTTC. This codes for CASSWTGRREETQYF.

Only a few counts were recorded for this clonotype. The V gene is TRBV4-2, the J gene TRBJ1-2, with D perhaps matching TRBD1 (6 bases). The CDR3 length is 16 residues. CDR1 is LGHNA and CDR2 is YNFKEQ in the germline V gene. The V end was cut by 4 bases, the J end by 7 bases, with 22 bases between. The CDR3 loop reads CASSPTIGGAGGGYTF. CDR3 nucleotides: TGTGCCAGCAGCCCCACCATAGGGGGGGCGGGTGGTGGCTACACCTTC.

This clonotype was counted between two and nine times. V usage is TRBV11-1 and J usage is TRBJ2-3; D gene ambiguous. Germline CDR1 SGHAT, CDR2 FQDESV (reference sequence). V lost 5 bases and J lost 1, with 16 bases in between. The CDR3 spans 16 residues. The CDR3 nucleotides are TGTGCCAGCAGCCTGGTTGGCGGCACCCGCACAGATACGCAGTATTTT. As protein: CASSLVGGTRTDTQYF.

Notes on this clonotype: Being one base from a much bigger clone, this may be a read error. The V gene is TRBV4-3, the J gene TRBJ2-1, with 8 bases identical to TRBD2. The CDR3 sequence is 14 residues long. The germline V gene has CDR1 LGHNA and CDR2 YSLEER. CDR3 protein: CASRGGGPLNEEFF. The DNA for the CDR3 is TGCGCCAGCCGGGGGGGAGGGCCCCTCAATGAGGAGTTCTTC.

This rearrangement joins TRBV20-1 to TRBJ1-5; 8 bases align to TRBD1. V lost 6 bases, J lost 6 bases, and 10 bases stayed unmatched. Per the germline V gene, CDR1 is DFQATT and CDR2 is SNEGSKA (reference sequence). The CDR3 is 14 residues long. The CDR3 DNA is TGCAGTGCCAGCACACAGGGGGGGACTCAGCCCCAGCATTTT. This translates into CSASTQGGTQPQHF.

This clonotype was seen only a few times. The J gene is TRBJ2-7, the V gene TRBV7-4; 8 bases align to TRBD2. This CDR3 region has 15 residues. The junction had 10 bases not matched to a gene; V was cut back by 5 bases and J by 4 bases. Germline CDR1 reads SGHVT; CDR2 reads SQSDAQ. The CDR3, as DNA: TGTGCCAGCAGCCAAGGCAGCGGGAGTGCATACGAGCAGTACTTC. It encodes CASSQGSGSAYEQYF. The entire variable domain, with the rest obtained from reference TRBV7-4 and TRBJ2-7, is as follows: GAGVSQSPRYKVAKRGRDVALRCDSISGHVTLYWYRQTLGQGSEVLTYSQSDAQRDKSGRPSGRFSAERPERSVSTLKIQRTEQGDSAVYLCASSQGSGSAYEQYFGPGTRLTVT.

This clonotype came up a few times. This rearrangement joins TRBV6-2 or TRBV6-3 to TRBJ2-7; 8 bases agree with TRBD2. V shed 2 bases, J shed 6 bases, and the junction held 9 bases outside the gene matches. This CDR3 is built from 15 residues. Per the germline V gene, CDR1 is MNHEY and CDR2 is SVGEGT. The CDR3 region is CASSYRSGSWGEQYF. CDR3 in DNA: TGTGCCAGCAGTTACCGGAGCGGGAGCTGGGGCGAGCAGTACTTC.

Ten or more counts support this clonotype. The chain carries TRBV20-1 and TRBJ2-2, with TRBD2 matching 9 bases. This CDR3 comprises 14 residues. Germline V gene data show CDR1 as DFQATT and CDR2 as SNEGSKA (reference sequence). Trimming cost V 3 bases and J 6 bases; bases outside gene matches: 5. The DNA of the CDR3 is TGCAGTGCTAGGATTAGCGGGAGTTCCGGGGAGCTGTTTTTT. It codes for CSARISGSSGELFF.

This clonotype was seen more than once but under ten times. This chain joins TRBV20-1 and TRBJ2-1, with 7 bases matching TRBD1. CDR3 size: 14 residues. Trimming removed 6 bases from V and 8 bases from J; junction bases left unmatched: 13. The germline V gene encodes CDR1 DFQATT and CDR2 SNEGSKA (reference sequence). The CDR3 DNA reads as TGCAGTGCCAAACCGGGACAGTCTTTGCATGAGCAGTTCTTC. Translation gives CSAKPGQSLHEQFF.

This clonotype was counted a few times. The V and J genes are TRBV5-5 and TRBJ2-6; D is undetermined. Between the trimmed V and J ends, which lost 4 bases and 0 bases, there was a span of 14 bases. Germline V gene sequence: CDR1 SGHKS, CDR2 YYEKEE (reference sequence). The CDR3 loop spans 17 amino acids. In nucleotides, the CDR3 is TGTGCCAGCAGCCCCCAGATAACCTCCTCTGGGGCCAACGTCCTGACTTTC. Translation gives CASSPQITSSGANVLTF.

The V gene is TRBV6-6, the J gene TRBJ2-7; perhaps TRBD1 as D (5 bases). CDR1 and CDR2 from the germline V gene are MNHNY and SVGAGI (reference sequence). V lost 4 bases, J lost 5 bases, and 15 bases lay in between. This CDR3 spans 14 amino acids. The CDR3 loop reads CASSSGRAFHEQYF. CDR3 DNA sequence: TGTGCCAGCAGTTCAGGCAGGGCGTTCCACGAGCAGTACTTC.

The sample holds many counts of this clonotype. The V gene is TRBV9, the J gene TRBJ2-2; 9 bases fit TRBD2. Germline lookup yields CDR1 SGDLS and CDR2 YYNGEE. Trimming at V came to 0 bases and at J to 3 bases, leaving 6 bases not matched to a gene. CDR3 size: 17 residues. Here the CDR3 DNA reads TGTGCCAGCAGCGTAGTTTCTAGCGGGACCCACACCGGGGAGCTGTTTTTT. Protein product: CASSVVSSGTHTGELFF.